Presented here are 9 T cell receptor beta chains from one specimen sequenced in a study of shared clonotypes between healthy human individuals. Using immunoSEQ multiplex PCR, the repertoire was profiled, and TCRdb retains in-frame clones only, with some absent. This table holds over 850,000 clones, about 80% found once. The sequenced sample was memory CD4+ T cells from PBMCs. The subset is: CD45RA-negative fraction. Receptors originate from a man between 18 and 29 years old in good health. Some clones in this sample may be carry-over from other donors' samples.

V and J are TRBV7-9 and TRBJ2-1, with D tentatively TRBD2 (6 bases). CDR3 length: 16 amino acids. Germline V CDR1 and CDR2: SEHNR, FQNEAQ (reference sequence). Deletions cut 4 bases from V and 7 bases from J, with 20 bases between. For the CDR3, the DNA is TGTGCCAGCAGCTCCCAGGCGAGACTAGTAGGAAATGAGCAGTTCTTC. This gives the protein CASSSQARLVGNEQFF.

The CDR3 reads CASITSGATGELFF. CDR3 in DNA: TGTGCCAGCATTACTAGCGGGGCCACCGGGGAGCTGTTTTTT. This sequence joins TRBV6-1 and TRBJ2-2; 10 nucleotides align to TRBD2. Germline trimming cut 7 bases from V and 4 bases from J; bases unmatched to any gene: 3. The CDR3 runs 14 residues. CDR1 MNHNS and CDR2 SASEGT come from the germline V gene.

A remark on this clone: This CDR3 is also generated by other DNA sequences in the sample. As DNA, the CDR3 is TGTGCCAGCAGCTTAGGGGCGAACACCGGGGAGCTGTTTTTT. It encodes CASSLGANTGELFF. V and J are TRBV7-9 and TRBJ2-2, with D unresolved. Germline CDR1 reads SEHNR; CDR2 reads FQNEAQ (reference sequence). Between the trimmed V and J ends, which lost 1 base and 0 bases, there was a span of 3 bases. The CDR3 has 14 amino acids.

The rearrangement joins TRBV9 to TRBJ2-5; D is ambiguous. In germline, CDR1 is SGDLS, CDR2 YYNGEE. V lost 0 bases to trimming and J lost 5 bases, with 8 bases between them. There are 13 residues in the CDR3. Written as DNA, the CDR3 is TGTGCCAGCAGCGTAGACGCGGCTGAGACCCAGTACTTC. Protein: CASSVDAAETQYF.

The chain employs TRBV6-1 and TRBJ2-7, with TRBD1 matching 10 bases. V shed 4 bases and J 4 bases; nucleotides not matched to a gene: 7. This CDR3 has 15 residues. Looked up from germline, CDR1 is MNHNS and CDR2 is SASEGT. The CDR3 region is CASSAFGQGVYEQYF. DNA of the CDR3: TGTGCCAGCAGTGCCTTCGGACAGGGGGTATACGAGCAGTACTTC.

This chain joins TRBV30 and TRBJ2-2; a weak D match, TRBD2 (5 bases). Trimming took 3 bases from V and 5 from J, leaving 16 bases between them. The CDR3 runs 15 residues. Germline V gene sequence: CDR1 GTSNPN, CDR2 SVGIG (reference sequence). Here the CDR3 DNA reads TGTGCCTGGAGGGGGTGGAGGAAAGGGACCGGGGAGCTGTTTTTT. Encoded protein: CAWRGWRKGTGELFF. The full variable domain, its missing parts supplied by reference TRBV30 and TRBJ2-2, is SQTIHQWPATLVQPVGSPLSLECTVEGTSNPNLYWYRQAAGRGLQLLFYSVGIGQISSEVPQNLSASRPQDRQFILSSKKLLLSDSGFYLCAWRGWRKGTGELFFGEGSRLTVL.

A note on this clone: The junction does not match germline at one end; this may be a read error. V gene TRBV28 combines with J gene TRBJ1-4; possibly TRBD1 for D (5 bases). Germline-derived CDR1 and CDR2 are MDHEN and SYDVKM. The CDR3 is 13 residues long. The CDR3 protein is CASNFTLRAGRVF. DNA for the CDR3: TGTGCCAGCAATTTCACTTTGAGGGCAGGGAGGGTTTTT.

The sample holds many counts of this clone. Within the sample, other DNA sequences also encode this same CDR3. V usage is TRBV18 and J usage is TRBJ1-5, with TRBD1 matching 7 bases. Unmatched junction bases numbered 10, after V lost 5 bases and J lost 3 bases. Germline-derived CDR1 and CDR2 are KGHSH and LQKENI. The CDR3 runs to 16 residues. The CDR3 nucleotides read TGTGCCAGCTCAGACAACCGGGGGACAGACAATCAGCCCCAGCATTTT. Protein: CASSDNRGTDNQPQHF.

The chain carries TRBV2 and TRBJ1-2; no definite D call. The CDR3 has 11 amino acids. With 4 bases removed from V and 8 bases from J, the gap between germline ends came to 8 bases. Germline CDR1 is SNHLY and CDR2 is FYNNEI. The CDR3 is CASSADWGYTF. CDR3 nucleotides: TGTGCCAGCAGTGCAGACTGGGGCTACACCTTC.